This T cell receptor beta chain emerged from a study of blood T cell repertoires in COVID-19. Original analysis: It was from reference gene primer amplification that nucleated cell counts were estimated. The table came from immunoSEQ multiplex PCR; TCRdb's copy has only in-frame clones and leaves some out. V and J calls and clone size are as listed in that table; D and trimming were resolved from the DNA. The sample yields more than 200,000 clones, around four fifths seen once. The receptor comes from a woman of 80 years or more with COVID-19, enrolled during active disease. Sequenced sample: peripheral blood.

CDR3 sequence (DNA): TGTGCCAGCAGTCGGGGACAGTTCAACGAGCAGTACGTC. Translation: CASSRGQFNEQYV. The chain couples TRBV6-5 to TRBJ2-7; 7 bases line up with TRBD1. The CDR3 runs 13 residues. The J segment lost 5 bases and the V segment lost 5 bases, leaving 6 bases of the junction unmatched. Germline V gene data show CDR1 as MNHEY and CDR2 as SVGAGI.